Listed below are T cell receptor beta chains from one sample, sequenced in a study of blood T cell repertoires in COVID-19. Using immunoSEQ multiplex PCR, the repertoire was profiled, and TCRdb retains in-frame clones only, with some absent. The table shows about 200,000 clones, with around 90% occurring only once. Sequencing was performed on peripheral blood. The receptors stem from a man aged 35 to 55 with active or convalescent COVID-19. Each CDR3 is given with its conserved first and last residue. Fields, in order: D gene, J gene, V gene, clone size, CDR3 DNA, CDR3 protein. D genes are given only for firm matches. Rows give clone size only sometimes, using once, few, many, or a class for an expanded clone.

- | TRBJ2-7 | TRBV6-5 | - | TGTGCCAGCGATATCCCCGGGGTCTCCTACGAGCAGTACTTC | CASDIPGVSYEQYF
- | TRBJ2-7 | TRBV4-3 | - | TGCGCCAGCAGCCAAGAACCGACAGGTGTTTCCTACGAGCAGTACTTC | CASSQEPTGVSYEQYF
- | TRBJ2-2 | TRBV7-6 | - | TGTGCCAGCAGCTTAGGACGGCGGGTTGAGACCGGGGAGCTGTTTTTT | CASSLGRRVETGELFF
- | TRBJ1-2 | TRBV29-1 | - | TGCAGCGTTGCCGGCAGGGTAGATGGCTACACCTTC | CSVAGRVDGYTF
- | TRBJ2-7 | TRBV27 | - | TGTGCCAGCAGTTTAGGGAGAGGCGAGCAGTACTTC | CASSLGRGEQYF
TRBD2 | TRBJ2-1 | TRBV9 | once | TGTGCCAGCAGCGGAGGGAGGGGACTACTTACTATCGGTGAGCAGTTCTTC | CASSGGRGLLTIGEQFF
- | TRBJ1-1 | TRBV19 | - | TGTGCCAGTGGTACCGGAGGCTTCATAGCTTTCTTT | CASGTGGFIAFF
- | TRBJ2-5 | TRBV5-6 | once | TGTGCCAGCAGCCTGGGACTCGCTAGCGAGACCCAGTACTTC | CASSLGLASETQYF
- | TRBJ2-6 | TRBV18 | - | TGTGCCAGCTCACCGCTCGACAGCTCTGGGGCCAACGTCCTGACTTTC | CASSPLDSSGANVLTF
- | TRBJ2-7 | TRBV5-5 | - | TGTGCCAGCAGCTTGTTTAGTGGACGGACATACGAGCAGTACTTC | CASSLFSGRTYEQYF
- | TRBJ2-7 | TRBV6-5 | - | TGTGCCAGCAGTTACGCGCACGGTGCAATAACCTACGAGCAGTACTTC | CASSYAHGAITYEQYF
- | TRBJ1-4 | TRBV2 | few | TGTGCCAGCAGTGATCAGACCTGGGGCGAAAAACTGTTTTTT | CASSDQTWGEKLFF
- | TRBJ1-2 | TRBV6-5 | - | TGTGCCAGCAACAACGCCGGGAAGAACTATGGCTACACCTTC | CASNNAGKNYGYTF
- | TRBJ2-2 | TRBV28 | - | TGTGCCAGCAGTTTAAGGGGCGGGACGAACACCGGGGAGCTGTTTTTT | CASSLRGGTNTGELFF
- | TRBJ2-7 | TRBV7-9 | - | TGTGCCAGCAGCCCACCCCGGGAGAAGGCTAGGTCCTACGAGCAGTACTTC | CASSPPREKARSYEQYF
TRBD1 | TRBJ1-5 | TRBV7-2 | - | TGTGCCAGCAGCTTAAAGGGGGCAGGGGGTCAGCCCCAGCATTTT | CASSLKGAGGQPQHF
- | TRBJ1-5 | TRBV6-2/TRBV6-3 | - | TGTGCCAGCAGTTACTACGGGGGTGCCAGCAATCAGCCCCAGCATTTT | CASSYYGGASNQPQHF
TRBD2 | TRBJ2-3 | TRBV19 | once | TGTGCCAGTACCAGACTAGCGGGAGCGTTAGATACGCAGTATTTT | CASTRLAGALDTQYF
- | TRBJ2-1 | TRBV29-1 | - | TGCAGCGTTAAGTCTTACAGCTCCTACAATGAGCAGTTCTTC | CSVKSYSSYNEQFF
- | TRBJ2-7 | TRBV6-1 | - | TGTGCCAGCAGTGAGTTTCTCGGGGTCGGCGAGCAGTACTTC | CASSEFLGVGEQYF
- | TRBJ1-2 | TRBV4-3 | - | TGCGCCAGCAGCCAAACAGATAGGAGGGCCGGAGGCTACACCTTC | CASSQTDRRAGGYTF
- | TRBJ1-4 | TRBV11-2 | once | TGTGCCAGCAGCTATCGATCCACAGGGATCGGGACTAATGAAAAACTGTTTTTT | CASSYRSTGIGTNEKLFF
- | TRBJ2-7 | TRBV6-5 | - | TGTGCCAGCAGTTATGCCGGGTTGAGGCCTTACGAGCAGTACTTC | CASSYAGLRPYEQYF
TRBD1 | TRBJ1-3 | TRBV18 | - | TGTGCCAGCTCACGGGGACAGGTCAGCTCTGGAAACACCATATATTTT | CASSRGQVSSGNTIYF
- | TRBJ2-3 | TRBV5-4 | - | TGTGCCAGCAGCTCGGAGGGCCGAAAGCGAAGCACAGATACGCAGTATTTT | CASSSEGRKRSTDTQYF
- | TRBJ1-5 | TRBV6-2/TRBV6-3 | once | TGTGCCAGCAGTTACGGGCAGGGAAATCAGCCCCAGCATTTT | CASSYGQGNQPQHF
TRBD1 | TRBJ2-7 | TRBV5-1 | once | TGCGCCAGCAGCTTGTGGATCCCCGGGGACAGGGCCCCCTACGAGCAGTACTTC | CASSLWIPGDRAPYEQYF
TRBD1 | TRBJ1-6 | TRBV19 | once | TGTGCCAGTAGTTCGGGACAGAGCCTCTATAATTCACCCCTCCACTTT | CASSSGQSLYNSPLHF
TRBD1 | TRBJ1-2 | TRBV2 | - | TGTGCCACCCCGACAGGGATTGATGGCTACACCTTC | CATPTGIDGYTF
- | TRBJ2-3 | TRBV29-1 | - | TGCAGCGTTTTTCCCAGGGGTCAATCAACAGATACGCAGTATTTT | CSVFPRGQSTDTQYF
- | TRBJ1-2 | TRBV2 | - | TGTGCCAGCAGTGGCCTCGGGAGAACTTATGGCTACACCTTC | CASSGLGRTYGYTF
- | TRBJ2-1 | TRBV3-1/TRBV3-2 | - | TGTGCCAGCAGCCAAGCTAGCAGGCCCTACAATGAGCAGTTCTTC | CASSQASRPYNEQFF
TRBD1 | TRBJ2-4 | TRBV5-1 | - | TGCGCCAGCAGCGGAGGACAGGGTAGGGCCAAAAACATTCAGTACTTC | CASSGGQGRAKNIQYF
- | TRBJ2-1 | TRBV21-1 | - | TGTGCCAGCAGCAAACGGGGCGGGGGGCTCTCCTACAATGAGCAGTTCTTC | CASSKRGGGLSYNEQFF
- | TRBJ1-1 | TRBV5-4 | - | TGTGCCAGCAGCCTACAGGATCGAGCTGAAGCTTTCTTT | CASSLQDRAEAFF
TRBD1 | TRBJ1-2 | TRBV30 | once | TGTGCCTGGAGTCCTAGACAGGGGGGTAGCTATGGCTACACCTTC | CAWSPRQGGSYGYTF
TRBD1 | TRBJ2-7 | TRBV28 | - | TGTGCCAGCAGTCCACACGGGACAGGGGGCCACGAGCAGTACTTC | CASSPHGTGGHEQYF
- | TRBJ2-3 | TRBV23-1 | - | TGCGCCAGCAGTCAATACCAGGGCGTTCGGACGCAGTATTTT | CASSQYQGVRTQYF
TRBD1 | TRBJ2-5 | TRBV7-3 | - | TGTGCCAGCAGCTTCGGGACAGCTCAAGAGACCCAGTACTTC | CASSFGTAQETQYF
- | TRBJ2-3 | TRBV5-5 | - | TGTGCCAGCAGCTTCCCAGGGGTAGTAACAGATACGCAGTATTTT | CASSFPGVVTDTQYF
- | TRBJ1-2 | TRBV7-3 | - | TGTGCCAGCAGCTTAACTCGACAGAGTAACTATGGCTACACCTTC | CASSLTRQSNYGYTF
- | TRBJ1-5 | TRBV7-9 | - | TGTGCCAGCAGCTTATACGGGGATCGACAGCCCCAGCATTTT | CASSLYGDRQPQHF
- | TRBJ2-3 | TRBV29-1 | few | TGCAGCGTTAGGGAACGAGGGGATACGCAGTATTTT | CSVRERGDTQYF
- | TRBJ1-4 | TRBV5-1 | once | TGCGCCAGCAGCTCACAGGGAGGGGAAAAACTGTTTTTT | CASSSQGGEKLFF
- | TRBJ2-1 | TRBV5-4 | - | TGTGCCAGCAGCTTGGGCGGATCCTACAATGAGCAGTTCTTC | CASSLGGSYNEQFF
TRBD1 | TRBJ2-2 | TRBV27 | once | TGTGCCAGCAGTTTTGGAGGGACAGGGGCCTCCACCGGGGAGCTGTTTTTT | CASSFGGTGASTGELFF
TRBD2 | TRBJ2-1 | TRBV25-1 | - | TGTGCCAGCAGTGAGGGACTAGCGGCCTACAATGAGCAGTTCTTC | CASSEGLAAYNEQFF
- | TRBJ2-7 | TRBV7-9 | - | TGTGCCAGCAGCCGGACGGGGTACGAGCAGTACTTC | CASSRTGYEQYF